A selection of T cell receptor beta chains follows, all from one sample in a study of control samples from healthy donors and cancer patients. Sequencing used immunoSEQ multiplex PCR; TCRdb keeps in-frame clones, though not all of them. This table has tens of thousands of clones, under 90% appearing once. The source material was blood. The receptors shown here come from a man aged 45 to 65 in good health. CDR3s include the opening cysteine and the closing phenylalanine or tryptophan. Fields, in order: J gene, CDR3 length, V gene, D gene, clone size, CDR3 protein, CDR3 DNA. D genes are given only for firm matches. Some rows have no size entry. The others give once, few or many, or a class for an expanded clone.

J gene: TRBJ1-4; CDR3 length: 14; V gene: TRBV9; D gene: NA; clone size: NA; CDR3 protein: CASSVVPEGEKLFF; CDR3 DNA: TGTGCCAGCAGCGTAGTTCCTGAGGGGGAAAAACTGTTTTTT
J gene: TRBJ2-2; CDR3 length: 16; V gene: TRBV27; D gene: TRBD2; clone size: NA; CDR3 protein: CASSRSGGRNTGELFF; CDR3 DNA: TGTGCCAGCAGTAGAAGCGGGGGACGGAACACCGGGGAGCTGTTTTTT
J gene: TRBJ2-1; CDR3 length: 14; V gene: TRBV19; D gene: NA; clone size: NA; CDR3 protein: CASSIGPVYNEQFF; CDR3 DNA: TGTGCCAGTAGTATAGGACCAGTATACAATGAGCAGTTCTTC
J gene: TRBJ1-3; CDR3 length: 15; V gene: TRBV9; D gene: NA; clone size: NA; CDR3 protein: CASSGPLGGRNTIYF; CDR3 DNA: TGTGCCAGCAGCGGCCCCCTCGGAGGGAGAAACACCATATATTTT
J gene: TRBJ2-7; CDR3 length: 15; V gene: TRBV5-4; D gene: NA; clone size: NA; CDR3 protein: CASSVASLASYEQYF; CDR3 DNA: TGTGCCAGCAGCGTAGCGAGCCTGGCATCCTACGAGCAGTACTTC
J gene: TRBJ1-1; CDR3 length: 12; V gene: TRBV30; D gene: NA; clone size: NA; CDR3 protein: CALSGTATEAFF; CDR3 DNA: TGTGCCTTATCCGGGACCGCCACTGAAGCTTTCTTT
J gene: TRBJ2-3; CDR3 length: 13; V gene: TRBV12-3/TRBV12-4; D gene: TRBD2; clone size: NA; CDR3 protein: CASSSGGSDTQYF; CDR3 DNA: TGTGCCAGCAGTTCGGGGGGGTCAGATACGCAGTATTTT
J gene: TRBJ2-3; CDR3 length: 12; V gene: TRBV7-8; D gene: NA; clone size: NA; CDR3 protein: CASSFGTDTQYF; CDR3 DNA: TGTGCCAGCAGCTTCGGGACAGATACGCAGTATTTT
J gene: TRBJ1-1; CDR3 length: 12; V gene: TRBV28; D gene: TRBD1; clone size: NA; CDR3 protein: CASSANRGEAFF; CDR3 DNA: TGTGCCAGCAGCGCAAACAGGGGTGAAGCTTTCTTT
J gene: TRBJ2-1; CDR3 length: 14; V gene: TRBV7-8; D gene: TRBD2; clone size: NA; CDR3 protein: CASTGLAGPNEQFF; CDR3 DNA: TGTGCCAGCACCGGACTAGCGGGGCCCAATGAGCAGTTCTTC
J gene: TRBJ2-5; CDR3 length: 13; V gene: TRBV11-3; D gene: NA; clone size: NA; CDR3 protein: CASSLVNQETQYF; CDR3 DNA: TGTGCCAGCAGCTTAGTGAACCAAGAGACCCAGTACTTC
J gene: TRBJ2-7; CDR3 length: 14; V gene: TRBV10-2; D gene: NA; clone size: NA; CDR3 protein: CASRAPDRPYEQYF; CDR3 DNA: TGCGCCAGCAGGGCACCGGACCGGCCCTACGAGCAGTACTTC
J gene: TRBJ2-3; CDR3 length: 14; V gene: TRBV19; D gene: NA; clone size: NA; CDR3 protein: CASSTTISTDTQYF; CDR3 DNA: TGTGCCAGTAGTACTACTATCAGCACAGATACGCAGTATTTT
J gene: TRBJ2-1; CDR3 length: 15; V gene: TRBV29-1; D gene: NA; clone size: NA; CDR3 protein: CSVEDRGGSYNEQFF; CDR3 DNA: TGCAGCGTTGAAGACAGGGGGGGCTCCTACAATGAGCAGTTCTTC
J gene: TRBJ1-1; CDR3 length: 12; V gene: TRBV11-3; D gene: NA; clone size: NA; CDR3 protein: CASSFSGTEAFF; CDR3 DNA: TGTGCCAGCAGCTTCTCCGGGACAGAAGCTTTCTTT
J gene: TRBJ2-7; CDR3 length: 17; V gene: TRBV18; D gene: TRBD1; clone size: once; CDR3 protein: CASSEGVPGQGSYEQYF; CDR3 DNA: TGTGCCAGCTCAGAGGGGGTTCCGGGACAGGGCTCCTACGAGCAGTACTTC
J gene: TRBJ2-5; CDR3 length: 12; V gene: TRBV12-3/TRBV12-4; D gene: NA; clone size: NA; CDR3 protein: CASSLSRQTQYF; CDR3 DNA: TGTGCCAGCAGTTTGAGTCGGCAGACCCAGTACTTC
J gene: TRBJ1-2; CDR3 length: 15; V gene: TRBV30; D gene: TRBD1; clone size: NA; CDR3 protein: CAWRGGDRGTYGYTF; CDR3 DNA: TGTGCCTGGAGAGGGGGGGACAGGGGGACCTATGGCTACACCTTC